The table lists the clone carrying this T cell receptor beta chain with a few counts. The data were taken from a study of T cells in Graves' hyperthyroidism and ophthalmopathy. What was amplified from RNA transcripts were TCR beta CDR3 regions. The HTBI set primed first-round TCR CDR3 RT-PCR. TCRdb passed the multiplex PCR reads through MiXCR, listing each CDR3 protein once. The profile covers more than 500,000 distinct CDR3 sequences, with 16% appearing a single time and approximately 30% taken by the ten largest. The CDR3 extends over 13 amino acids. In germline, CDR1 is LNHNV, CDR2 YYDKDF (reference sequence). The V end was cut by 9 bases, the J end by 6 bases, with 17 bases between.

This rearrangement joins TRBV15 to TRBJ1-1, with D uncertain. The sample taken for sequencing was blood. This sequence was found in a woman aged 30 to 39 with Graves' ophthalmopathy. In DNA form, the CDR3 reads TGTGCCACGGCAGGCGACCTTAACTCTGAAGCTTTCTTT. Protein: CATAGDLNSEAFF.